This T cell receptor beta chain was documented in a study of monozygotic twins with inflammatory bowel disease. Total RNA was isolated from whole blood without T cell sorting. Points on this clonotype: Its antigen is not identified.

With the 5' RACE reads reprocessed, TCRdb shows one record per CDR3 protein and no DNA. In total, the table holds hundreds of thousands of distinct CDR3 sequences. Germline V gene lookup returns CDR1 SGHRS and CDR2 YFSETQ. This CDR3 is built from 13 residues. Study results and limitations: Whereas healthy co-twins had higher TCRbeta diversity (inverse Simpson), IBD patients had lower diversity. For IBD, no single strong associated signal or clonotype was supported.

Sample: blood. The chain is built from TRBV5-1 and TRBJ2-7; TCRdb calls TRBD1, which cannot be checked without DNA. This sequence originates from a human donor with ulcerative colitis or Crohn's disease, or a healthy co-twin of an affected twin (not recorded which). The CDR3 protein is CASSLEAGVEQYF. Looking up the rest from reference TRBV5-1 and TRBJ2-7 gives the full variable domain: KAGVTQTPRYLIKTRGQQVTLSCSPISGHRSVSWYQQTPGQGLQFLFEYFSETQRNKGNFPGRFSGRQFSNSRSEMNVSTLELGDSALYLCASSLEAGVEQYFGPGTRLTVT.